This T cell receptor beta chain came from a study of OX40 agonist ivuxolimab in advanced cancers. This clone appeared a single time. The data were produced by immunoSEQ multiplex PCR, yet TCRdb's version contains in-frame clones alone and is incomplete. The repertoire holds roughly 56,000 clones, with around 86% as singletons. The TCR sequence derives from an adult with an advanced solid tumor such as melanoma, head and neck, liver or kidney cancer. The sample was CD4+ or CD8+ T cells sorted from blood, taken in a trial of the OX40 agonist ivuxolimab.

DNA of the CDR3: TGCGCCAGCGGGACAGGGTATGGCTACACCTTC. Its protein product is CASGTGYGYTF. This rearrangement joins TRBV5-1 to TRBJ1-2, with TRBD1 identical over 9 bases. CDR3 size: 11 residues. J lost 5 bases, V lost 7 bases, and 0 bases had no gene match. Germline V lookup: CDR1 SGHRS, CDR2 YFSETQ.